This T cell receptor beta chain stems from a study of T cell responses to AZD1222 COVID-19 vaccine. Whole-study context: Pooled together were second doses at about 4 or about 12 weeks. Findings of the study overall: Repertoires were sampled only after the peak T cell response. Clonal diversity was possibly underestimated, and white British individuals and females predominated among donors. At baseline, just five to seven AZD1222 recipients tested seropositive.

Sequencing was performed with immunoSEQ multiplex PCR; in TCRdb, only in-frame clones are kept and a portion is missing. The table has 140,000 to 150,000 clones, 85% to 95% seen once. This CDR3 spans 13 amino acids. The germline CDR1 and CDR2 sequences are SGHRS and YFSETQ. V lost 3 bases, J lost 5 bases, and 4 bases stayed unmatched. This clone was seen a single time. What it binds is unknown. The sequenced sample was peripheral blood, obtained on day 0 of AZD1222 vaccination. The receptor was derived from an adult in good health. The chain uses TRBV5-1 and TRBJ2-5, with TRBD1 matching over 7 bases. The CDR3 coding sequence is TGCGCCAGCAGCTCAGGGGGTGAGGAGACCCAGTACTTC. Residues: CASSSGGEETQYF.